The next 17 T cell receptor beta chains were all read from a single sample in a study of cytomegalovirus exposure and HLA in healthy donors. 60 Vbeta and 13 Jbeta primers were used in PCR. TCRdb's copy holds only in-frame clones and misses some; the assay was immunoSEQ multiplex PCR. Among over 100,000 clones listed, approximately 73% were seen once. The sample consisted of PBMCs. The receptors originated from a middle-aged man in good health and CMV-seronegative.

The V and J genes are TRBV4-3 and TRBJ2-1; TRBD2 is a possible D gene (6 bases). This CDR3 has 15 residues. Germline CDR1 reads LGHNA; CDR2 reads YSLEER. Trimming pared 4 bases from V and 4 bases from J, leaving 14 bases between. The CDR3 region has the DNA TGCGCCAGCAGCCGTGAGGGGACTCCGTACAATGAGCAGTTCTTC. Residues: CASSREGTPYNEQFF.

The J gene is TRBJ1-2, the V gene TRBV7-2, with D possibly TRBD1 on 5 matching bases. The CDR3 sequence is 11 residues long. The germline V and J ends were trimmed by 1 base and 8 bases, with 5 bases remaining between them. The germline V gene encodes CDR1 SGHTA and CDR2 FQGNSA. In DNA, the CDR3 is TGTGCCAGCAGCTTAGGGACAGGCTACACCTTC. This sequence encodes CASSLGTGYTF.

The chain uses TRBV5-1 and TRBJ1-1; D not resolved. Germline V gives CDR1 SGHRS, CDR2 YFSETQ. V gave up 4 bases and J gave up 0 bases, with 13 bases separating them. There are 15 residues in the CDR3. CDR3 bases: TGCGCCAGCAGCGATTCTCCTGGCCTGAACACTGAAGCTTTCTTT. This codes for CASSDSPGLNTEAFF. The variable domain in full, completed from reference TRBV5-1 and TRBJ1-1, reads KAGVTQTPRYLIKTRGQQVTLSCSPISGHRSVSWYQQTPGQGLQFLFEYFSETQRNKGNFPGRFSGRQFSNSRSEMNVSTLELGDSALYLCASSDSPGLNTEAFFGQGTRLTVV.

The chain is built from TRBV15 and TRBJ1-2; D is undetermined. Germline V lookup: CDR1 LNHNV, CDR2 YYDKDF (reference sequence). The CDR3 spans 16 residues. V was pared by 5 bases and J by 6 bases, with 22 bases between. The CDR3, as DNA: TGTGCCACCAGCGAACGAGGGAGGGATGGGTCTAATGGCTACACCTTC. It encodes CATSERGRDGSNGYTF.

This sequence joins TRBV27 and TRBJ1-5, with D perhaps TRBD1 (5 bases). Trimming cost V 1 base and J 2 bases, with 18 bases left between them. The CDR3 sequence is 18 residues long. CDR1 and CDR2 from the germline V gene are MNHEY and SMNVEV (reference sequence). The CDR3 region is CASSLCRQSLVCNQPQHF. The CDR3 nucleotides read TGTGCCAGCAGTTTATGTAGACAGAGCCTAGTGTGCAATCAGCCCCAGCATTTT.

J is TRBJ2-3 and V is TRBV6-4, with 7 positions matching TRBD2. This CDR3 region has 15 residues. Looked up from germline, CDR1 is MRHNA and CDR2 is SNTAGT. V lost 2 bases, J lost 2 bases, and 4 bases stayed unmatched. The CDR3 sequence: CASSDRLAVTDTQYF. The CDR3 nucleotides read TGTGCCAGCAGTGACCGACTAGCCGTCACAGATACGCAGTATTTT.

The CDR3 reads CASSLTVGQEQYF. The CDR3 nucleotides are TGTGCCAGCAGCTTAACGGTTGGCCAGGAGCAGTACTTC. The chain has TRBV7-3 and TRBJ2-7; D is unclear. CDR1 and CDR2 from the germline V gene are SGHTA and FQGTGA. V lost 0 bases, J lost 7 bases, and 10 bases lay in between. This CDR3 is built from 13 residues.

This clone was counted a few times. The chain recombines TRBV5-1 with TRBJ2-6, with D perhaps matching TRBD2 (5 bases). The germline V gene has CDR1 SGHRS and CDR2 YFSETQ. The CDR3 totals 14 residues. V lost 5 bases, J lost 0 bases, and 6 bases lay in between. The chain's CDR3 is CASRGSSGANVLTF. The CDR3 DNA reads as TGCGCCAGCAGAGGGAGCTCTGGGGCCAACGTCCTGACTTTC.

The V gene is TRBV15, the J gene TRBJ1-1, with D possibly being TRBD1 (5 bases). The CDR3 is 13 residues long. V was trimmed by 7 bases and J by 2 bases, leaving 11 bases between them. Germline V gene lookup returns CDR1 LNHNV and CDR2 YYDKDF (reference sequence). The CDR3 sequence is CATTAGYNTEAFF. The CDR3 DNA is TGTGCCACCACAGCAGGGTATAACACTGAAGCTTTCTTT. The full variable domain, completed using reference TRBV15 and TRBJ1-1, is DAMVIQNPRYQVTQFGKPVTLSCSQTLNHNVMYWYQQKSSQAPKLLFHYYDKDFNNEADTPDNFQSRRPNTSFCFLDIRSPGLGDTAMYLCATTAGYNTEAFFGQGTRLTVV.

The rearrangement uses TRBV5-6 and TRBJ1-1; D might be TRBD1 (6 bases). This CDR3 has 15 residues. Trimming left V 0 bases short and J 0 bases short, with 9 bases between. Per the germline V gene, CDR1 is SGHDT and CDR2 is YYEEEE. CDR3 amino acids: CASSLGQVVNTEAFF. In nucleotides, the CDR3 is TGTGCCAGCAGCTTGGGACAGGTTGTGAACACTGAAGCTTTCTTT.

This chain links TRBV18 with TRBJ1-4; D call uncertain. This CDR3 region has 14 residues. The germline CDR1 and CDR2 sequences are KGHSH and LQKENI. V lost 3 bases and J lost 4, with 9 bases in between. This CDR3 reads CASSPQSGNEKLFF. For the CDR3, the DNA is TGTGCCAGCTCACCGCAATCGGGTAATGAAAAACTGTTTTTT.

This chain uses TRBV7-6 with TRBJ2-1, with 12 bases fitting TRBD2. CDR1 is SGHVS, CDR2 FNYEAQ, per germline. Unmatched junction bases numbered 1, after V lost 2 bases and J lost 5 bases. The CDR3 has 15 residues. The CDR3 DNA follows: TGTGCCAGCAGCTTAACTAGCGGGGGGAACAATGAGCAGTTCTTC. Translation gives CASSLTSGGNNEQFF.

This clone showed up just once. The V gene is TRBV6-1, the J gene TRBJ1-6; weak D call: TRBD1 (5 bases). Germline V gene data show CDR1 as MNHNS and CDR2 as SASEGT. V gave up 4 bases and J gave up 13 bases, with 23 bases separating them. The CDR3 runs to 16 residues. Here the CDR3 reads CASSARDSEWVLPLHF. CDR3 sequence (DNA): TGTGCCAGCAGTGCCCGGGACTCCGAGTGGGTCCTTCCCCTCCACTTT.

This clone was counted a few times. The CDR3 DNA reads TGTGCCAGCAGTGAGATGAAGGGGGCGGCCGGGGAGCTGTTTTTT. Amino acids: CASSEMKGAAGELFF. This chain joins TRBV25-1 and TRBJ2-2; TRBD1 aligns across 7 bases. From germline, CDR1 is MGHDK and CDR2 SYGVNS. CDR3 length equals 15 residues. The V and J ends lost 3 bases and 6 bases, in that order; junction bases with no gene match: 7.

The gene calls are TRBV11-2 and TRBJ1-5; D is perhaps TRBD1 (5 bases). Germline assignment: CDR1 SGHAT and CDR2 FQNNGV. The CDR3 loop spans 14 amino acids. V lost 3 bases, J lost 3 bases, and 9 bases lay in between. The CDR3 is CASSLQGDNQPQHF. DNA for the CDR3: TGTGCCAGCAGCTTGCAGGGCGACAATCAGCCCCAGCATTTT.

CDR3 sequence reads: CASKRLAGQETQYF. CDR3 in DNA: TGCGCCAGCAAAAGGCTGGCGGGGCAAGAGACCCAGTACTTC. The chain joins TRBV10-1 to TRBJ2-5; tentative D call: TRBD2 (6 bases). The CDR3 totals 14 residues. Germline CDR1 and CDR2: WNHNN and SYGVQD (reference sequence). The V end was cut by 7 bases, the J end by 2 bases, with 14 bases between.

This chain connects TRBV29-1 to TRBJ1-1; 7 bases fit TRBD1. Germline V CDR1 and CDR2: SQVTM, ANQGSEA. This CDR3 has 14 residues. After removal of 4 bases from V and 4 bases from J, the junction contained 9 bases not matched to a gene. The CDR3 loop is CSVVPATGLTEAFF. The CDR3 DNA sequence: TGCAGCGTTGTGCCGGCGACAGGGCTCACTGAAGCTTTCTTT.